Below are 10 T cell receptor beta chains sequenced from a single sample in a study of T cell responses to AZD1222 COVID-19 vaccine. Method: immunoSEQ multiplex PCR; TCRdb's copy keeps in-frame clones and lacks some. This table has roughly 200,000 clones, 80% to 95% appearing once. Material: peripheral blood, obtained 28 days after the second AZD1222 dose. The source is an adult who received the AZD1222 COVID-19 vaccine.

The V call is TRBV9, the J call TRBJ1-3; 8 nucleotides match TRBD1. This CDR3 is 16 amino acids long. V dropped 0 bases and J dropped 3; count of bases not matched to a gene: 5. The germline CDR1 and CDR2 sequences are SGDLS and YYNGEE. CDR3 sequence reads: CASSVADRGGGNTIYF. The DNA for the CDR3 is TGTGCCAGCAGCGTAGCAGACAGGGGCGGTGGAAACACCATATATTTT.

The genes are TRBV6-6 and TRBJ2-7; TRBD1 matches at 8 bases. CDR3 length: 16 residues. The junction had 10 bases not matched to a gene; V was cut back by 5 bases and J by 1 base. Germline V gives CDR1 MNHNY, CDR2 SVGAGI (reference sequence). CDR3 sequence (DNA): TGTGCCAGCAGTACACAGGGGGGTTGGGGGTCCTACGAGCAGTACTTC. Protein: CASSTQGGWGSYEQYF.

This clone was seen just once. The chain is built from TRBV15 and TRBJ1-3; D uncertain. Germline V CDR1 and CDR2: LNHNV, YYDKDF (reference sequence). Trimming pared 2 bases from V and 0 bases from J, leaving 11 bases between. This CDR3 is 16 amino acids long. The CDR3 DNA sequence: TGTGCCACCAGCAGACCGGACGGCGGCTCTGGAAACACCATATATTTT. Protein sequence: CATSRPDGGSGNTIYF.

This clone was recorded a few times. The chain joins TRBV19 to TRBJ1-1, with D perhaps TRBD1 (5 bases). With 4 bases removed from V and 3 bases from J, the gap between germline ends came to 15 bases. Germline lookup yields CDR1 LNHDA and CDR2 SQIVND (reference sequence). The CDR3 spans 15 residues. The CDR3 is CASSTRAGRDTEAFF. CDR3 bases: TGTGCCAGTAGTACCCGGGCAGGGAGGGACACTGAAGCTTTCTTT.

V is TRBV5-1 and J is TRBJ2-7; weak D call: TRBD1 (5 bases). In germline, CDR1 is SGHRS, CDR2 YFSETQ. V was clipped by 4 bases and J by 2 bases, with 10 bases between them. The CDR3 runs 13 residues. The CDR3 DNA reads as TGCGCCAGCAGCCGACAGCGAGCCTACGAGCAGTACTTC. Its translation is CASSRQRAYEQYF. Supplemented by reference TRBV5-1 and TRBJ2-7, the full variable domain reads KAGVTQTPRYLIKTRGQQVTLSCSPISGHRSVSWYQQTPGQGLQFLFEYFSETQRNKGNFPGRFSGRQFSNSRSEMNVSTLELGDSALYLCASSRQRAYEQYFGPGTRLTVT.

The chain employs TRBV10-3 and TRBJ1-5; no firm D call. With 0 bases removed from V and 1 base from J, the gap between germline ends came to 10 bases. The CDR3 loop spans 16 amino acids. CDR1 and CDR2 from the germline V gene are ENHRY and SYGVKD. The CDR3 region is CAISESAELSNQPQHF. The CDR3 DNA sequence: TGTGCCATCAGTGAGTCGGCAGAACTCAGCAATCAGCCCCAGCATTTT.

The chain uses TRBV12-3 or TRBV12-4 and TRBJ1-2; 12 positions agree with TRBD1. This CDR3 spans 13 amino acids. V lost 6 bases and J lost 8; bases outside the gene matches: 4. The DNA for the CDR3 is TGTGCCAGCAGGGGACAGGGGGCGAGAGGCTACACCTTC. It is translated as CASRGQGARGYTF.

The V call is TRBV5-1, the J call TRBJ2-5; D is unclear. Germline assignment: CDR1 SGHRS and CDR2 YFSETQ. The CDR3 runs to 15 residues. Trimming shortened V by 2 bases and J by 2 bases, and 13 bases separated the two germline ends. The CDR3 spells CASSFGPTGQETQYF. The CDR3 nucleotides are TGCGCCAGCAGCTTTGGGCCGACTGGGCAAGAGACCCAGTACTTC.

This chain links TRBV10-1 with TRBJ2-1; weak D call: TRBD2 (6 bases). The germline V gene has CDR1 WNHNN and CDR2 SYGVQD (reference sequence). V lost 6 bases, J lost 4 bases, and 10 bases lay in between. There are 13 residues in the CDR3. This CDR3 reads CASSRDSYNEQFF. In nucleotides, the CDR3 is TGCGCCAGCAGCCGGGACTCTTACAATGAGCAGTTCTTC.

The CDR3 loop reads CATGTGIRNEQFF. CDR3 in DNA: TGTGCCACCGGGACAGGGATTAGGAATGAGCAGTTCTTC. The chain has TRBV27 and TRBJ2-1; 9 bases are shared with TRBD1. J lost 7 bases, V lost 10 bases, and 8 bases had no gene match. Germline-derived CDR1 and CDR2 are MNHEY and SMNVEV (reference sequence). This CDR3 region has 13 residues.